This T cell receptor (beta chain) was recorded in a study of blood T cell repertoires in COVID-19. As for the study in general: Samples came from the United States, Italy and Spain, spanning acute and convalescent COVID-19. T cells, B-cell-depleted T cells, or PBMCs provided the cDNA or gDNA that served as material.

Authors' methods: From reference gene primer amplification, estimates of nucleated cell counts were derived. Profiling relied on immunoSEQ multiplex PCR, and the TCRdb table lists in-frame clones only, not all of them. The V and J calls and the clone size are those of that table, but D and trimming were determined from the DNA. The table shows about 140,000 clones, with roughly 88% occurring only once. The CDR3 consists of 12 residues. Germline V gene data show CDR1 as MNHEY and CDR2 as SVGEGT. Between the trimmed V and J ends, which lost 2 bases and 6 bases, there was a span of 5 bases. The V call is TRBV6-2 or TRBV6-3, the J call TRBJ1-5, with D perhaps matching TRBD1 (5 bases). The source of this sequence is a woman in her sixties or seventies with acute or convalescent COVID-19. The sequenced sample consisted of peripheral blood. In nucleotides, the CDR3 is TGTGCCAGCAGTTACCAGGGTCAGCCCCAGCATTTT. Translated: CASSYQGQPQHF.